This T cell receptor (beta chain) was captured in a study of siplizumab effects on memory and regulatory T cells. General study points: Treatment with siplizumab left mappable alloreactive CD4+ clones averaging nearly 70% Treg-derived, compared with around 29% in controls. Few alloreactive clones mapped to unstimulated subsets.

Clones were read by immunoSEQ multiplex PCR, and TCRdb kept only the in-frame ones, dropping some. The profile shows some 99,000 clones, under 95% of them singletons. A note on this clone: Its antigen is unidentified.

The sequencing sample was made of Tregs sorted from blood. The sequence was obtained from a human donor in good health.

Here the CDR3 DNA reads TGTGCCAGCAGTTCCCCCCACGGGAGGGCCTCTTATGAGCAGTTCTTC. Translation gives CASSSPHGRASYEQFF. The rearrangement joins TRBV27 to TRBJ2-1, with 8 bases lining up with TRBD2. V lost 4 bases to trimming and J lost 8 bases; unmatched junction nucleotides: 13. CDR3 size: 16 residues. CDR1 and CDR2 from the germline V gene are MNHEY and SMNVEV (reference sequence).